The T cell receptor beta chain described here comes from a study of T cell responses to AZD1222 COVID-19 vaccine. Germline loops: CDR1 KGHSH, CDR2 LQKENI. This CDR3 spans 16 amino acids. The germline V and J ends were trimmed by 3 bases and 0 bases, with 12 bases remaining between them. TCRdb's copy holds only in-frame clones and misses some; the assay was immunoSEQ multiplex PCR. Among approximately 150,000 clones listed, 92% were seen once. The sequenced sample was peripheral blood, obtained on day 0 of MenACWY control vaccination. This sequence originates from an adult in good health. This chain joins TRBV18 and TRBJ2-1; TRBD2 might be the D (5 bases). The CDR3 region has the DNA TGTGCCAGCTCACCCCTGCGGGCCGACTCCTACAATGAGCAGTTCTTC. Protein: CASSPLRADSYNEQFF.